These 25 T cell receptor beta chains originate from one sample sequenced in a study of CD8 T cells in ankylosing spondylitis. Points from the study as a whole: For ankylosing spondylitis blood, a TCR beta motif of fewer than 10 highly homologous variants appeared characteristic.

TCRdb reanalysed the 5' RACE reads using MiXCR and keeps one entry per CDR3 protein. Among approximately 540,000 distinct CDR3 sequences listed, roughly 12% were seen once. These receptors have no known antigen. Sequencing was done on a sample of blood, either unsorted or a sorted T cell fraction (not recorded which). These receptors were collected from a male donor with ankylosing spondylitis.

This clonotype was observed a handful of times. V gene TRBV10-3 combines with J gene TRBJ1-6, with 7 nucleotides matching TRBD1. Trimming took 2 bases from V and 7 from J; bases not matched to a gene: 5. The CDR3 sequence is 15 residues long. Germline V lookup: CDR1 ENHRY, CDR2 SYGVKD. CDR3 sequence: CAISEVAGGNSPLHF. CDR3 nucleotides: TGTGCCATCAGTGAGGTGGCAGGGGGAAATTCACCCCTCCACTTT.

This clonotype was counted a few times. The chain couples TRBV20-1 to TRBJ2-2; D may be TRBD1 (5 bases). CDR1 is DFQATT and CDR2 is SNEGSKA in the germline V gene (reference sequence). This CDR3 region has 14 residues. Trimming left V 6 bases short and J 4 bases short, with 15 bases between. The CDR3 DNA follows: TGCAGTGCAATGAGACAGCAGGCCACCGGGGAGCTGTTTTTT. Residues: CSAMRQQATGELFF.

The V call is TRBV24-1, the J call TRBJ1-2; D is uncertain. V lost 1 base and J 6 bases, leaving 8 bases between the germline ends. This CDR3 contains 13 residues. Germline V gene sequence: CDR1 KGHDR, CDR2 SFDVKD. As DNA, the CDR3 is TGTGCCACCAGTGATTTATCCAGCGATGGCTACACCTTC. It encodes CATSDLSSDGYTF.

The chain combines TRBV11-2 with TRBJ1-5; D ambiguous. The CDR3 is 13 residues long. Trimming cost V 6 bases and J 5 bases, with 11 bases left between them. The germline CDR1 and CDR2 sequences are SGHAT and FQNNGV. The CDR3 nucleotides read TGTGCCAGCAGTCAGGACGCCGATCAGCCCCAGCATTTT. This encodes CASSQDADQPQHF.

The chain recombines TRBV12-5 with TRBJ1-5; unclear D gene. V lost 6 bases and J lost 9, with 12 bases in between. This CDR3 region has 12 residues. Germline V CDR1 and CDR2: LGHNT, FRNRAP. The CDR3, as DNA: TGTGCTAGTGGACAGACCCGGTGGCCCCAGCATTTT. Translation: CASGQTRWPQHF.

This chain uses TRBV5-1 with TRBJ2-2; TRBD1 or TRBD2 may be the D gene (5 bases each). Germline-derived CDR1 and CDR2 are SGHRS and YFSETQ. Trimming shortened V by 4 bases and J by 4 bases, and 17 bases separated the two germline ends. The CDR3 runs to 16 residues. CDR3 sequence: CASSPEGLAFTGELFF. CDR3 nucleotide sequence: TGCGCCAGCAGCCCAGAGGGGCTAGCCTTCACCGGGGAGCTGTTTTTT.

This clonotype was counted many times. CDR3 sequence: CASSFEIGNIQYF. The CDR3 DNA is TGCGCCAGCAGCTTCGAGATAGGGAACATTCAGTACTTC. The chain is built from TRBV5-1 and TRBJ2-4; D uncertain. Trimming stripped 2 bases from V and 7 bases from J, with 10 bases between. There are 13 residues in the CDR3. CDR1 and CDR2 from the germline V gene are SGHRS and YFSETQ.

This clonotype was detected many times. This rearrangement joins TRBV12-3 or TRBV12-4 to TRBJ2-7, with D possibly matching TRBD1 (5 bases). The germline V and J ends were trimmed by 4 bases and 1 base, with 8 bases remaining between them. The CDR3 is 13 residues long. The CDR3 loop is CASSSDSSYEQYF. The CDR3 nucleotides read TGTGCCAGCAGTTCTGACAGTTCCTACGAGCAGTACTTC.

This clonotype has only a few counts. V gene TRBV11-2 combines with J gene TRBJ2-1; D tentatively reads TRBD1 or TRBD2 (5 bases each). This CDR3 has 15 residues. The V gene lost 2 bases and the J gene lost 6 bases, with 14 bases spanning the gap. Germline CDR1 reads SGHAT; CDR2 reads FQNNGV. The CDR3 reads CASSLTGTWGNEQFF. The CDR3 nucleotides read TGTGCCAGCAGCTTAACCGGGACCTGGGGCAATGAGCAGTTCTTC.

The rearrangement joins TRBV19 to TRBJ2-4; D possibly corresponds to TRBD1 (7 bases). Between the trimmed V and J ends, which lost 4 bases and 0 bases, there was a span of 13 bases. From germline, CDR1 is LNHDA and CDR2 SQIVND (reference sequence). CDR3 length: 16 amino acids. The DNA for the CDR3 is TGTGCCAGTAGTAGCGGGACAGATATAGCCAAAAACATTCAGTACTTC. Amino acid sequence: CASSSGTDIAKNIQYF.

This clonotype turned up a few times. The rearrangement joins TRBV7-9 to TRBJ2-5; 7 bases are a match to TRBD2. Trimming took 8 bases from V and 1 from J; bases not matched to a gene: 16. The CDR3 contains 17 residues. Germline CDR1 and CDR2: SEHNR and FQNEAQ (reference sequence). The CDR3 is CASPTSSLASGQETQYF. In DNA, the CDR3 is TGTGCCAGCCCCACCTCGTCCCTCGCTAGCGGCCAAGAGACCCAGTACTTC.

DNA of the CDR3: TGCGCCAGCAGCTTGGAACAGGCGTTCAACACTGAAGCTTTCTTT. The encoded protein is CASSLEQAFNTEAFF. The J gene is TRBJ1-1, the V gene TRBV5-1; D may be TRBD1 (5 bases). The CDR3 spans 15 residues. The germline V gene encodes CDR1 SGHRS and CDR2 YFSETQ. V was clipped by 0 bases and J by 2 bases, with 11 bases between them.

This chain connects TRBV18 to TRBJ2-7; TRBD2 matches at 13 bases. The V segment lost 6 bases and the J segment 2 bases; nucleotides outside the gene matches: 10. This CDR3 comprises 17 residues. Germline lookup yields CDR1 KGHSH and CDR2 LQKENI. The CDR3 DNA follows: TGTGCCAGCTCCGGACTAGCGGGAGTCTTTTTTCCCTACGAGCAGTACGTC. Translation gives CASSGLAGVFFPYEQYV.

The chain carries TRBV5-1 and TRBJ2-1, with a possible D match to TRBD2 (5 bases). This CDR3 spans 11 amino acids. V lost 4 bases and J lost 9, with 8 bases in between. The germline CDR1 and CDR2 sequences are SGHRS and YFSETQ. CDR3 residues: CASSDYLEQFF. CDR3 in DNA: TGCGCCAGCAGCGACTACCTTGAGCAGTTCTTC.

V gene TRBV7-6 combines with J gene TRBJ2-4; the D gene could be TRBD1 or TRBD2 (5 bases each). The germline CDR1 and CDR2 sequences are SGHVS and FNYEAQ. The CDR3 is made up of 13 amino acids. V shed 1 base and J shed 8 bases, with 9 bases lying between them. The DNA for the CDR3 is TGTGCCAGCAGCTTAGGGGACGGTGACATTCAGTACTTC. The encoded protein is CASSLGDGDIQYF.

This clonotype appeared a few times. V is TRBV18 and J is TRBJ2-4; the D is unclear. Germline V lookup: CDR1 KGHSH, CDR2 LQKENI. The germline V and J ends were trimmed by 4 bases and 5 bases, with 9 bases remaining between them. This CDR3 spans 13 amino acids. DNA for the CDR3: TGTGCCAGCTCACAGGACGGTCAAAACATTCAGTACTTC. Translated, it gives CASSQDGQNIQYF.

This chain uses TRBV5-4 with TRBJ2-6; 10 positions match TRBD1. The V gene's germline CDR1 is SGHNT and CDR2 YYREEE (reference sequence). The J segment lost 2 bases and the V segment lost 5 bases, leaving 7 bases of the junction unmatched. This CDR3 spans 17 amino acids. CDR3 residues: CASSPGTGVAGANVLTF. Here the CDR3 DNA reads TGTGCCAGCAGTCCCGGGACAGGGGTCGCTGGGGCCAACGTCCTGACTTTC.

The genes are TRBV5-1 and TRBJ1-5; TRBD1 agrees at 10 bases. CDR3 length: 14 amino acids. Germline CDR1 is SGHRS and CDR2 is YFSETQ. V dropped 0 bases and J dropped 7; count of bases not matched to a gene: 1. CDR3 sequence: CASSLEGQGQPQHF. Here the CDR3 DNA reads TGCGCCAGCAGCTTGGAGGGACAGGGGCAGCCCCAGCATTTT.

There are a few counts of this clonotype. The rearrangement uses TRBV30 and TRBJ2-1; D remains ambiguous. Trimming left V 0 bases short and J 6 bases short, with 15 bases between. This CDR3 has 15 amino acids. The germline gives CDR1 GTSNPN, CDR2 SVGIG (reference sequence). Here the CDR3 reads CAWSVLVGNVNEQFF. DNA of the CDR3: TGTGCCTGGAGTGTACTGGTCGGAAATGTCAATGAGCAGTTCTTC.

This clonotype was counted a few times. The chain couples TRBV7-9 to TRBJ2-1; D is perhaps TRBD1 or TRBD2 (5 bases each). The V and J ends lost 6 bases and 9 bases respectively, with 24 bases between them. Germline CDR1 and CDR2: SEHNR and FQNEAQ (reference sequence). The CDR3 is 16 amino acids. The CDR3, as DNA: TGTGCCAGCAGAACCCCAGGGACGGGTAGAGTCCGTGAGCAGTTCTTC. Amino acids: CASRTPGTGRVREQFF.

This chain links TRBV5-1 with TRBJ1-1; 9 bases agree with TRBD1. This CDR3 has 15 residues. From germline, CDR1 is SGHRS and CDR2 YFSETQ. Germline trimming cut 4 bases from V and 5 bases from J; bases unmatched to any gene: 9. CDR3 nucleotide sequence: TGCGCCAGCAGCATACAGGGGGCGGAGGATACTGAAGCTTTCTTT. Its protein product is CASSIQGAEDTEAFF.

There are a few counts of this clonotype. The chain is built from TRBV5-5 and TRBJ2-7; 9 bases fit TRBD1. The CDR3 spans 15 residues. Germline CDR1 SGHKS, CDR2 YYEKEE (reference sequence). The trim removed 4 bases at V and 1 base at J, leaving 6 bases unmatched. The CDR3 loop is CASSRLDRGSYEQYF. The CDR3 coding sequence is TGTGCCAGCAGCAGACTAGACAGGGGGTCCTACGAGCAGTACTTC.

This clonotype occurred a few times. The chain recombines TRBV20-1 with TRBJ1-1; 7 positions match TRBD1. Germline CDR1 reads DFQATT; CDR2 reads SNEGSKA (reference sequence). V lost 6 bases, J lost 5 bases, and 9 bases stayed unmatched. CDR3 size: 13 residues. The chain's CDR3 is CSAPRGVWTEAFF. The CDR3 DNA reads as TGCAGTGCACCCAGGGGGGTATGGACTGAAGCTTTCTTT.

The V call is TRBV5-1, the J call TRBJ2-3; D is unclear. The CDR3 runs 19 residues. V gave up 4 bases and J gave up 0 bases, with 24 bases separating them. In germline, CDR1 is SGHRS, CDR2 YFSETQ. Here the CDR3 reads CASSVPTGGTITSTDTQYF. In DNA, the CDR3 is TGCGCCAGCAGCGTACCTACTGGCGGTACAATTACTAGCACAGATACGCAGTATTTT.

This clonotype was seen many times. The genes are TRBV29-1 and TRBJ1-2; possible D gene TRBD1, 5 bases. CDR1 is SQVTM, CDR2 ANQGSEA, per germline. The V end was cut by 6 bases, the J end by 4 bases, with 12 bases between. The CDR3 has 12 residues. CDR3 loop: CSVARGVYGYTF. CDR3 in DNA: TGCAGCGTGGCTCGGGGGGTCTATGGCTACACCTTC.